This note documents a single T cell receptor (beta chain) sequence. The antigen remains undetermined. The sample originates from a study of neoadjuvant anti-PD-1 for oral cavity cancer. Study observations and caveats: Higher pretreatment Treg/Th17 ratios tracked higher pretreatment blood clonality.

Per the germline V gene, CDR1 is MDHEN and CDR2 is SYDVKM. The CDR3 is made up of 16 amino acids. V was pared by 2 bases and J by 3 bases, with 9 bases of the junction left unmatched. Specified time point: after neoadjuvant nivolumab, at surgical resection. Cohort: HPV-negative, locally advanced oral cavity squamous cell carcinoma patients. Sequencing used immunoSEQ multiplex PCR; TCRdb keeps in-frame clones, though not all of them. The sample carries about 13,000 clones, 67% recorded once. This receptor was taken from a person between 40 and 80 years old with oral cavity squamous cell carcinoma. The source material was PBMCs, sampled after nivolumab (anti-PD-1) treatment. The chain carries TRBV28 and TRBJ1-1; 7 nucleotides align to TRBD1. CDR3 amino acids: CASSLMRGLVDTEAFF. The CDR3 DNA follows: TGTGCCAGCAGTTTAATGAGGGGGCTGGTTGACACTGAAGCTTTCTTT.